A selection of T cell receptor beta chains follows, all from one sample in a study of control samples from healthy donors and cancer patients. TCRdb keeps only in-frame clones here, not all; method: immunoSEQ multiplex PCR. The sample holds some 97,000 clones, about 90% seen once. Sequencing input: blood. All receptors derive from a woman in her 50s in good health. Each CDR3 is given with its conserved first and last residue. The order of the fields is D gene, CDR3 length, clone size, J gene, V gene, CDR3 protein, CDR3 DNA. The D gene is left open where the match is weak. Clone sizes are given selectively: once, few, many, or a class where the clone is expanded.

>NA|14|NA|TRBJ1-2|TRBV6-5
CASSYDLSQLGYTF
TGTGCCAGCAGTTACGATCTCAGTCAGCTCGGCTACACCTTC
>TRBD2|16|once|TRBJ2-1|TRBV4-3
CASSLAGGGSGYEQFF
TGCGCCAGCAGCCTCGCGGGAGGGGGCTCGGGATATGAGCAGTTCTTC
>TRBD2|14|few|TRBJ2-1|TRBV24-1
CATGKTSGYNEQFF
TGTGCCACCGGAAAGACTAGCGGGTACAATGAGCAGTTCTTC
>TRBD1|15|NA|TRBJ1-6|TRBV18
CASSPDRAFGSPLHF
TGTGCCAGCTCACCGGACAGGGCGTTTGGTTCACCCCTCCACTTT
>NA|14|NA|TRBJ1-1|TRBV7-8
CASSFNRGDTEAFF
TGTGCCAGCAGCTTTAACCGGGGGGACACTGAAGCTTTCTTT
>TRBD1|15|NA|TRBJ2-1|TRBV29-1
CSVTDDRGPYNEQFF
TGCAGCGTTACCGATGACAGGGGGCCCTACAATGAGCAGTTCTTC
>NA|18|NA|TRBJ2-1|TRBV4-1
CASSQASREFISYNEQFF
TGCGCCAGCAGCCAAGCGAGTAGGGAGTTTATCTCCTACAATGAGCAGTTCTTC
>NA|12|NA|TRBJ2-1|TRBV14
CATSDSPNEQFF
TGTGCCACCTCTGACAGTCCGAATGAGCAGTTCTTC
>NA|15|NA|TRBJ2-7|TRBV6-1
CASREGTSSGTEQYF
TGTGCCAGCAGAGAAGGAACTTCCTCCGGCACCGAGCAGTACTTC
>NA|15|few|TRBJ1-2|TRBV6-6
CASQKSWGAHYGYTF
TGTGCCAGTCAGAAGTCTTGGGGGGCGCATTATGGCTACACCTTC
>TRBD1|14|NA|TRBJ2-5|TRBV24-1
CATSRGQGSETQYF
TGTGCCACCAGTAGGGGACAGGGAAGTGAGACCCAGTACTTC
>NA|13|NA|TRBJ1-2|TRBV7-2
CASRPGGIYGYTF
TGTGCCAGCAGACCCGGGGGGATCTATGGCTACACCTTC
>TRBD1|14|few|TRBJ1-1|TRBV11-2
CASSLGGQGLEAFF
TGTGCCAGCAGCTTAGGGGGACAGGGGTTGGAAGCTTTCTTT
>NA|14|NA|TRBJ1-2|TRBV2
CASTYTGTSHGYTF
TGTGCCAGCACGTACACCGGGACCTCTCATGGCTACACCTTC
>NA|13|NA|TRBJ2-1|TRBV7-9
CASSATGDNEQFF
TGTGCCAGCAGTGCGACAGGAGACAATGAGCAGTTCTTC
>NA|13|NA|TRBJ2-1|TRBV6-5
CASSLTAGTSSFF
TGTGCCAGCAGTTTAACGGCCGGGACCTCGTCGTTCTTC
>NA|18|NA|TRBJ1-6|TRBV27
CASSLRWAGSSYNSPLHF
TGTGCCAGCAGTTTAAGGTGGGCAGGGAGCTCCTATAATTCACCCCTCCACTTT
>NA|16|NA|TRBJ1-2|TRBV25-1
CASSELYVEANYGYTF
TGTGCCAGCAGTGAACTGTACGTTGAAGCTAACTATGGCTACACCTTC